This T cell receptor beta chain emerged from a study of radiotherapy plus CTLA-4 blockade in lung cancer. Some clones are missing from TCRdb's copy, which holds only in-frame ones; the method was immunoSEQ multiplex PCR. The table shows approximately 50,000 clones, with approximately 70% occurring only once. Germline lookup yields CDR1 SGHAT and CDR2 FQNNGV. V lost 1 base, J lost 5 bases, and 6 bases lay in between. The length of the CDR3 is 13 residues. The receptor was isolated from a human donor with non-small cell lung cancer who had a complete response to radiotherapy plus ipilimumab. Source: peripheral blood, taken from a patient treated with radiotherapy plus ipilimumab. The genes are TRBV11-2 and TRBJ1-3; D is undetermined. The CDR3 DNA reads TGTGCCAGCAGCTTAGCATCCCGAAACACCATATATTTT. It translates to CASSLASRNTIYF.